The T cell receptor (beta chain) described here comes from a study of shared T cell receptors in the human thymus. Germline-derived CDR1 and CDR2 are LGHNA and YNFKEQ. V shed 1 base and J shed 4 bases, with 8 bases lying between them. CDR3 length: 14 amino acids. Only in-frame clones appear in the TCRdb table, and some are missing; sequencing was by immunoSEQ multiplex PCR. This repertoire shows 500,000 to 750,000 clones, 85% to 90% found once; its top ten account for approximately 0.01%. This sample also belongs to another study, concerning human thymus T cells.

This rearrangement joins TRBV4-2 to TRBJ2-4, with a weak D call TRBD1 (6 bases). The sequencing sample was made of thymocytes. This receptor was identified in a boy less than two years old with a congenital heart defect. CDR3 DNA sequence: TGTGCCAGCAGCCAAGTCGGACAGAAAAACATTCAGTACTTC. This sequence encodes CASSQVGQKNIQYF.